This T cell receptor (beta chain) was sequenced for a study of tumor-infiltrating lymphocytes in primary liver carcinoma. The study, taken as a whole, reports: Overlap between tumor regions exceeded overlap of tumor with adjacent tissue or blood. Compared with blood, tumor repertoires held significantly more in their top 250 clones.

This clonotype was seen a handful of times. The antigen is unknown. Taking about 18-31 mg of unsorted bulk tissue, the authors co-extracted RNA and DNA. Five discrete regions of every tumor underwent sampling. All of the tumor samples contained over 80% viable tumor cells. The CDR3 has 11 amino acids. V lost 4 bases, J lost 2 bases, and 1 base lay in between. Germline V gene data show CDR1 as SGHAT and CDR2 as FQNNGV. The researchers produced TCR beta cDNA from around 500 ng total RNA with a constant-region primer. ARM-PCR was slightly modified, and three nested multiplex PCR rounds with it gave rise to the TCR beta libraries. TRBV1-TRBV30 forward primers paired with a C-beta reverse primer were used in the first two PCR rounds, which ran 9 to 10 cycles each. Each CDR3 protein is one row after TCRdb ran MiXCR on the multiplex PCR reads. The sample comprises around 20,000 distinct CDR3 sequences, 60% to 85% of which are singletons, and about 40% rests with the top ten.

The chain uses TRBV11-2 and TRBJ2-3; D gene ambiguous. The specimen was liver tumor tissue from sampling region 4. Subset denoted: tumor region T4, right-lateral pole. The receptor's source is a woman aged 30 to 39 with primary liver carcinoma and hepatitis B virus infection. The CDR3 coding sequence is TGTGCCAGCAGCTACACAGATACGCAGTATTTT. It codes for CASSYTDTQYF. Full variable domain (rest looked up from reference TRBV11-2 and TRBJ2-3): EAGVAQSPRYKIIEKRQSVAFWCNPISGHATLYWYQQILGQGPKLLIQFQNNGVVDDSQLPKDRFSAERLKGVDSTLKIQPAKLEDSAVYLCASSYTDTQYFGPGTRLTVL.